Listed here are 6 T cell receptor beta chains from one sample, sequenced in a study of post-analysis software for immune sequencing data. Study-level results: About 5 TRBV segments, including TRBV5-6, TRBV5-1 and TRBV20-1, were more frequent in patients than controls.

Each TCR beta cDNA library carried unique molecular identifiers. TCRdb reanalysed the PCR reads using MiXCR and keeps one entry per CDR3 protein. The table includes 450,000 to 650,000 distinct CDR3 sequences, 44% detected once. Their antigens are not known. The specimen sequenced was blood. The source of these receptors is a girl aged 5 to 17 with multiple sclerosis.

The chain couples TRBV20-1 to TRBJ2-7, with a tentative D call TRBD2 (6 bases). The CDR3 is 14 amino acids. Germline values: CDR1 DFQATT, CDR2 SNEGSKA (reference sequence). Between the trimmed V and J ends, which lost 0 bases and 7 bases, there was a span of 16 bases. The CDR3 bases are TGCAGTGCTAGAGATGGGCGGGGAGAAGGGGAGCAGTACTTC. Its translation is CSARDGRGEGEQYF.

This clonotype has a handful of counts. The chain joins TRBV20-1 to TRBJ2-5; 8 bases line up with TRBD2. The ends lost 5 bases at V and 2 bases at J; junction bases unmatched: 13. Germline V gene lookup returns CDR1 DFQATT and CDR2 SNEGSKA (reference sequence). This CDR3 has 16 residues. The CDR3 loop is CSAQKRGGSFQETQYF. The CDR3 DNA reads as TGCAGTGCTCAAAAACGGGGGGGCTCTTTTCAAGAGACCCAGTACTTC.

The V gene is TRBV20-1, the J gene TRBJ1-4; D possibly corresponds to TRBD1 (6 bases). V shed 5 bases and J shed 8 bases, with 15 bases lying between them. The CDR3 consists of 13 residues. Per the germline V gene, CDR1 is DFQATT and CDR2 is SNEGSKA (reference sequence). This CDR3 reads CSARDTLGEKLFF. The CDR3 nucleotides are TGCAGTGCTCGGGACACTCTCGGCGAAAAACTGTTTTTT.

The J gene is TRBJ2-7, the V gene TRBV20-1, with D unclear. CDR3 size: 12 residues. Germline-derived CDR1 and CDR2 are DFQATT and SNEGSKA (reference sequence). The ends were cut back, 7 bases at V and 3 bases at J, with 13 bases in the middle. The CDR3 region has the DNA TGCAGTGGGCGTAAGGGATACTACGAGCAGTACTTC. Residues: CSGRKGYYEQYF.

The rearrangement uses TRBV29-1 and TRBJ2-7, with D perhaps matching TRBD1 or TRBD2 (5 bases each). CDR1 SQVTM and CDR2 ANQGSEA come from the germline V gene. V lost 3 bases and J 3 bases, leaving 12 bases between the germline ends. CDR3 length: 13 amino acids. The CDR3 loop is CSVERDRDYEQYF. The CDR3 DNA reads as TGCAGCGTTGAGAGGGACCGCGACTACGAGCAGTACTTC.

The V gene is TRBV7-3, the J gene TRBJ2-1, with 16 nucleotides matching TRBD2. This CDR3 spans 19 amino acids. J was trimmed by 2 bases and V by 2 bases; bases with no gene match: 6. Per germline, CDR1 SGHTA and CDR2 FQGTGA. The CDR3: CASSLGQGTSGGAYNEQFF. The CDR3 coding sequence is TGTGCCAGCAGCTTAGGACAGGGGACTAGCGGGGGGGCCTACAATGAGCAGTTCTTC.